Given below is one T cell receptor (beta chain) in context. No antigen is known for it. The junction departs from germline at one end; a sequencing error may be responsible. This specimen comes from a study of shared clonotypes between healthy human individuals. Study-wide background: The plates for each donor numbered three CD4 naive, three CD4 memory, two CD8 naive and one CD8 memory. Study-wide results and caveats: With a handful of donors compared, about 5.2% of naive CD4 clonotypes were shared. Sample collection involved blood only; tissue repertoires are likely different.

Germline V gene lookup returns CDR1 GTSNPN and CDR2 SVGIG (reference sequence). This CDR3 is built from 14 residues. Each cell subset's genomic DNA was divided evenly among several immunoSEQ plates. Assay: immunoSEQ multiplex PCR; the TCRdb copy retains only in-frame clones and omits some. This table has about 1 million clones, around 74% appearing once. The V gene is TRBV30, the J gene TRBJ1-5, with TRBD1 matching over 10 bases. The source is a man younger than 35 in good health. Material: memory CD4+ T cells sorted from blood. This sample's subset: CD45RA-negative fraction. The DNA of the CDR3 is TGTGCCCGGAGTGTGGACAGGGGGAATCAGCCCCAGCATTTT. Protein product: CARSVDRGNQPQHF.